This TCR beta chain was captured by sequencing in a study of cytomegalovirus exposure and HLA in healthy donors. Study at large: For the approximately 400 genotyped donors, roughly 80% fell within the Caucasian-associated ancestry cluster. Whole-study results and caveats: Sequences of the TCR beta chain were said to predict the HLA-A and HLA-B alleles of most subjects accurately. Earlier findings revealed that most TCR beta V segments proved productive either about 90% or about 30% of the time. Per published reports, the classifier diagnosed cytomegalovirus status with high specificity and sensitivity.

In germline, CDR1 is SEHNR, CDR2 FQNEAQ (reference sequence). The CDR3 sequence is 14 residues long. V lost 5 bases and J 1 base, leaving 9 bases between the germline ends. Remarks on this clone: As yet, its antigen is unknown.

With 60 Vbeta and 13 Jbeta primers, the PCR was carried out. Using immunoSEQ multiplex PCR, the repertoire was profiled, and TCRdb retains in-frame clones only, with some absent. The repertoire includes about 130,000 clones, 81% of them detected once, and under 4.5% sits in the top ten. This TCR derives from a man aged 18 to 30 in good health and CMV-seropositive. The specimen was PBMCs. J is TRBJ1-3 and V is TRBV7-9; D call uncertain. This CDR3 is CASSHSTSGNTIYF. Here the CDR3 DNA reads TGTGCCAGCAGCCATTCGACATCTGGAAACACCATATATTTT.